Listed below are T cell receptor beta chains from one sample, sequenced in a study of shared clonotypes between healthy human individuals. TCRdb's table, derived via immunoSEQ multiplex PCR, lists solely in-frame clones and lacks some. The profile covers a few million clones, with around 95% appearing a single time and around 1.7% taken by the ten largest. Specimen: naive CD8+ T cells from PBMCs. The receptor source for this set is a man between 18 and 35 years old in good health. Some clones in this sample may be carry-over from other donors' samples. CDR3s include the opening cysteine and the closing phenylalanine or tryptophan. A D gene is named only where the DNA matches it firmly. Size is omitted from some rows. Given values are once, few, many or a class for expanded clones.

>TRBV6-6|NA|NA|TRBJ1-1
TGTGCCAGCAGTTACGCGGAGGGGAACACTGAAGCTTTCTTT
CASSYAEGNTEAFF
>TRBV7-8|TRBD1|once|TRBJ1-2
TGTGCCAGCAGCGACAAACCCGGGACAGGCTTGCTTTTTTGGGTTGGCTACACCTTC
CASSDKPGTGLLFWVGYTF
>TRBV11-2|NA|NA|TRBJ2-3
TGTGCCAGCAGCAACCGACAATGGGGTATGGCAGATACGCAGTATTTT
CASSNRQWGMADTQYF
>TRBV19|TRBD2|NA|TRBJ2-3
TGTGCCAGTACCGCCACTAGCGGGAGGTTTGATACGCAGTATTTT
CASTATSGRFDTQYF
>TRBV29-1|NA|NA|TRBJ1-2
TGCAGCGTTAATCTGATAGACTATGGCTACACCTTC
CSVNLIDYGYTF
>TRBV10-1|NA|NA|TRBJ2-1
TGCGCCAGCTCAATAGCCTACAATGAGCAGTTCTTC
CASSIAYNEQFF
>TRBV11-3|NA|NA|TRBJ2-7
TGTGCCAGCAGCTTAAGTCCCTTC
CASSLSPF
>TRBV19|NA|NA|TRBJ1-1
TGTGCCAGTAGGACTGGACGGGAGAACACTGAAGCTTTCTTT
CASRTGRENTEAFF
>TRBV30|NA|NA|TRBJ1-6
TGTGCCTGGAGTGTCTATTTAAGGGGATCCTATAATTCACCCCTCCACTTT
CAWSVYLRGSYNSPLHF
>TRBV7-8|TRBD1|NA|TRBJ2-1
TGTGCCAGCAGCCAAACAGGGGGCGGTGGGTCCTACAATGAGCAGTTCTTC
CASSQTGGGGSYNEQFF
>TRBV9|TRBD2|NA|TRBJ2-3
TGTGCCAGCAGCCACGGGAGGGGCCCAGATACCCTAGATACGCAGTATTTT
CASSHGRGPDTLDTQYF
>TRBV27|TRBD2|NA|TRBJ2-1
TGTGCCAGCAGTTTTCTCGGGGGGGCTGACAATGAGCAGTTCTTC
CASSFLGGADNEQFF
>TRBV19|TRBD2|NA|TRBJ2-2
TGTGCCAGTAGTTATTCTCGACTAGCGGGAGCCGGGGAGCTGTTTTTT
CASSYSRLAGAGELFF
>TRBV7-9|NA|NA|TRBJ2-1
TGTGCCAGCAGCTTATCCCACAATGAGCAGTTCTTC
CASSLSHNEQFF
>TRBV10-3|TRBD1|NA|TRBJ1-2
TGTGCCATCAGTGAGGGACAGGGGACCTCGGTCTATGGCTACACCTTC
CAISEGQGTSVYGYTF
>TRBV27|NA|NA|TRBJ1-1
TGTGCCAGCAGTTGGGGTTCGAACACTGAAGCTTTCTTT
CASSWGSNTEAFF
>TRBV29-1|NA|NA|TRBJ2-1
TGCAGCGTCCTAGGTATGGGGAAACTTACCTACAATGAGCAGTTCTTC
CSVLGMGKLTYNEQFF
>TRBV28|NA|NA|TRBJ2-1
TGTGCCAGCAGCACTATCGTTTTCGGATACAATGAGCAGTTCTTC
CASSTIVFGYNEQFF
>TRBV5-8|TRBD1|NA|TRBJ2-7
TGTGCCAGCAGCTGGGCAGGGGGCAACTACGAGCAGTACTTC
CASSWAGGNYEQYF
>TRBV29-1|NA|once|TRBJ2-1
TGCAGCGTTGAATCGGCCGGATGGGATGTGGTGAATGAGCAGTTCTTC
CSVESAGWDVVNEQFF
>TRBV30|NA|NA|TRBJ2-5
TGTGCCTGGAGTGCCGATTCGGGTCGGGAGACCCAGTACTTC
CAWSADSGRETQYF
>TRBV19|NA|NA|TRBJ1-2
TGTGCCAGTGGCGAGTATGGCTACACCTTC
CASGEYGYTF
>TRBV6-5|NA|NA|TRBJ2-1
TGTGCCAGCAGTTCTGGGAATGAGCAGTTCTTC
CASSSGNEQFF
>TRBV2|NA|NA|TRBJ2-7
TGTGCCAGCAGTAACACAGGGCCACTTCCCTACGAGCAGTACTTC
CASSNTGPLPYEQYF
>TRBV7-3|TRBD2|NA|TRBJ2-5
TGTGCCAGCAGCCTTACCGGGACTAGCGGGCTAGAGACCCAGTACTTC
CASSLTGTSGLETQYF
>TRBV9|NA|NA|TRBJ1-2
TGTGCCAGCAGCCGGCCCACGACAGAGCTGAATGGCTACACCTTC
CASSRPTTELNGYTF
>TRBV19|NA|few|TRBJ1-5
TGTGCCAGTAGGGGCGTTGGCAATCAGCCCCAGCATTTT
CASRGVGNQPQHF
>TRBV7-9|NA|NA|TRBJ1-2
TGTGCCAGCAGCCACGCGGAGAGGGGTAATGGCTACACCTTC
CASSHAERGNGYTF
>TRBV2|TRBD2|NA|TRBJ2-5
TGTGCCAGCAGTTCCGGGACTAGTAGCCCCATCCAAGAGACCCAGTACTTC
CASSSGTSSPIQETQYF
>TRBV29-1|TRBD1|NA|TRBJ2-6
TGCAGCGTTGAAACCGGGACAGGGGAGTCTGGGGCCAACGTCCTGACTTTC
CSVETGTGESGANVLTF
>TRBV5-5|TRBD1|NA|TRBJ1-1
TGTGCCAGCAGCCTAAGGGACAGCATGAACACTGAAGCTTTCTTT
CASSLRDSMNTEAFF
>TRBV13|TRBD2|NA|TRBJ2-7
TGTGCCAGCAGCCTCGGGGGAGCTAGCGGGGGTTACGAGCAGTACTTC
CASSLGGASGGYEQYF
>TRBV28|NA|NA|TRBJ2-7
TGTGCCAGCAGCCCCCGGGGAGAGCAGTACTTC
CASSPRGEQYF
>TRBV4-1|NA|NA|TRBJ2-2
TGCGCCAGCACCCTGGGTCCCAAAACGAACACCGGGGAGCTGTTTTTT
CASTLGPKTNTGELFF
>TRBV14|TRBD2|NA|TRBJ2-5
TGTGCCAGCAGCTCACTAGCGGACACGTACCAAGAGACCCAGTACTTC
CASSSLADTYQETQYF
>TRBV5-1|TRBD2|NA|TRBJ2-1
TGCGCCAGCAGGGCCCTGAGTGGCGGGAGTTCGGATGAGCAGTTCTTC
CASRALSGGSSDEQFF
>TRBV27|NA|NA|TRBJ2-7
TGTGCCAGCTCTCCGGGGCGTTCCTACGAGCAGTACTTC
CASSPGRSYEQYF
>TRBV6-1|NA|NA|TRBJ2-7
TGTGCCAGCAGTGATCGCTTCAGGGGCGGCTACGAGCAGTACTTC
CASSDRFRGGYEQYF
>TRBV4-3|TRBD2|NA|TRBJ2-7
TGCGCCAGCAGCCAAGGGACTAGCGGGACCGCCTACGAGCAGTACTTC
CASSQGTSGTAYEQYF
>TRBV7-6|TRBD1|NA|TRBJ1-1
TGTGCCAGCAGCTTAACTTCAACAGGGGGTAAAGAAGCTTTCTTT
CASSLTSTGGKEAFF
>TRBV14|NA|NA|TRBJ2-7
TGTGCCAGCAGCCAAACTAGGACGAACTACGAGCAGTACTTC
CASSQTRTNYEQYF